This T cell receptor beta chain is drawn from a study of cytomegalovirus exposure and HLA in healthy donors. General study results and limits: Across all donors, roughly uniform sequencing depth was an assumption of the presence/absence analyses.

Both 60 Vbeta primers and 13 Jbeta primers went into the PCR. Assay used: immunoSEQ multiplex PCR; TCRdb lists only in-frame clones, some missing. This table lists 60,000 to 75,000 clones. Concerning this clone itself: The target antigen is unknown.

V dropped 3 bases and J dropped 1 base, with 10 bases sitting between them. The CDR3 loop spans 14 amino acids. Germline V gene data show CDR1 as SGDLS and CDR2 as YYNGEE. The sequence was obtained from a woman aged 30 to 39 in good health and CMV-seronegative. V gene TRBV9 combines with J gene TRBJ1-1; D gene ambiguous. Material for sequencing was PBMCs. In DNA, the CDR3 is TGTGCCAGCAGCGGGTTACGAGGGAACACTGAAGCTTTCTTT. It codes for CASSGLRGNTEAFF.